This T cell receptor (beta chain) was captured by sequencing in a study of shared clonotypes between healthy human individuals. V was pared by 1 base and J by 2 bases, with 3 bases of the junction left unmatched. The germline V gene has CDR1 LNHNV and CDR2 YYDKDF (reference sequence). This CDR3 comprises 15 residues. CD8 cells classed as naive were CD45RO-negative and positively selected for CCR7, excluding terminally differentiated effector memory CD45RA+ cells. Repertoires were generated with immunoSEQ multiplex PCR, while TCRdb's copy carries only in-frame clones and drops some. The data show some 800,000 clones, around 93% seen once.

The chain employs TRBV15 and TRBJ2-7; TRBD2 agrees at 9 bases. The sample was naive CD8+ T cells sorted from blood. This clonotype was obtained from a young man in good health. The CDR3 protein is CATSRGLAATYEQYF. The CDR3 DNA reads TGTGCCACCAGCAGAGGACTAGCGGCGACCTACGAGCAGTACTTC. The entire variable domain, with the rest obtained from reference TRBV15 and TRBJ2-7, is as follows: DAMVIQNPRYQVTQFGKPVTLSCSQTLNHNVMYWYQQKSSQAPKLLFHYYDKDFNNEADTPDNFQSRRPNTSFCFLDIRSPGLGDTAMYLCATSRGLAATYEQYFGPGTRLTVT.